The source of this TCR beta chain is a study of vaccination and CD4 T cells after COVID-19. Turning to the study itself: The stimulus for the cells was overlapping spike peptides derived from SARS-CoV-2, HCoV-NL63, HCoV-OC43 and HCoV-229E.

Findings and caveats of the study: Recorded median SARS-CoV-2-reactive clonotype numbers increased from around 19 to 38 without reaching significance.

The V gene lost 3 bases and the J gene lost 8 bases, with 17 bases spanning the gap. The CDR3 extends over 14 amino acids. CDR1 DFQATT and CDR2 SNEGSKA come from the germline V gene (reference sequence). With respect to this clonotype: Its antigen remains unknown.

Treatment reported: 10-day PBMC culture with coronavirus spike peptide pools or control peptides (ViraFEST assay). The PCR-positive dates, March through December 2020, came before the US Alpha, Beta and Delta variants. Half the medium was replaced with fresh IL-2 medium on days 3 and 7. Oncomine TCR Beta short-read sequencing was applied to DNA from cultured CD4+ T cells. TCRdb re-called the PCR reads with MiXCR, one entry per CDR3 protein. The sample records about 5,000 distinct CDR3 sequences, around 50% being singletons. This sequence originates from a human donor who had recovered from COVID-19. The sample was CD4+ T cells from blood, cultured in vitro. The J gene is TRBJ2-1, the V gene TRBV20-1; D is ambiguous. Written as DNA, the CDR3 is TGCAGTGCTAGGGCCCATGCTATTCCCCATGAGCAGTTCTTC. Translating gives CSARAHAIPHEQFF.